This T cell receptor beta chain is drawn from a study of OX40 agonist ivuxolimab in advanced cancers. Profiling relied on immunoSEQ multiplex PCR, and the TCRdb table lists in-frame clones only, not all of them. This sample has about 28,000 clones, with 90% found just once. V was pared by 0 bases and J by 3 bases, with 9 bases of the junction left unmatched. Germline-derived CDR1 and CDR2 are SGHAT and FQNNGV. The CDR3 is 17 amino acids. Patients were ruled out by autoimmune disease history or systemic immunosuppression. Material: CD4+ or CD8+ T cells sorted from blood, obtained in a trial of the OX40 agonist ivuxolimab. The rearrangement links TRBV11-2 to TRBJ2-3; 7 bases fit TRBD1. The sequence was collected from an adult with an advanced solid tumor such as melanoma, head and neck, liver or kidney cancer. The DNA for the CDR3 is TGTGCCAGCAGCTTAGAAGTCCGGGACAGAACGACAGATACGCAGTATTTT. It is translated as CASSLEVRDRTTDTQYF.